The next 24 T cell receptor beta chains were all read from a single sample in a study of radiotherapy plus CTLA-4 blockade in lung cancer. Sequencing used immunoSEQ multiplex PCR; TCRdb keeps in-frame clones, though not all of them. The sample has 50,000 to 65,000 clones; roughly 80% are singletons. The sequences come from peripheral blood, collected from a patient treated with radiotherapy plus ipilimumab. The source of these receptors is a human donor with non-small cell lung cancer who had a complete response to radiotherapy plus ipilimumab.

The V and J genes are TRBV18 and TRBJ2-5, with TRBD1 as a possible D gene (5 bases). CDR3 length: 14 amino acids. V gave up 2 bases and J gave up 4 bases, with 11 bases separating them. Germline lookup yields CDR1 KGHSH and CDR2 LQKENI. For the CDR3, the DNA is TGTGCCAGCTCACCAGGCAGGGATGTAGAGACCCAGTACTTC. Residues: CASSPGRDVETQYF. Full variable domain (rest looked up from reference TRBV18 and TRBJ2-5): NAGVMQNPRHLVRRRGQEARLRCSPMKGHSHVYWYRQLPEEGLKFMVYLQKENIIDESGMPKERFSAEFPKEGPSILRIQQVVRGDSAAYFCASSPGRDVETQYFGPGTRLLVL.

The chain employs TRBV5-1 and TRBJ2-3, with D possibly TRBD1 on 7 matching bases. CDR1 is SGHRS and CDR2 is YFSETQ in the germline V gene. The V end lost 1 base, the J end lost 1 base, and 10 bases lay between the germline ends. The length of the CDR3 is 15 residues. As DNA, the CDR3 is TGCGCCAGCAGCTTGACAGGGGAGGGCACAGATACGCAGTATTTT. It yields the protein CASSLTGEGTDTQYF.

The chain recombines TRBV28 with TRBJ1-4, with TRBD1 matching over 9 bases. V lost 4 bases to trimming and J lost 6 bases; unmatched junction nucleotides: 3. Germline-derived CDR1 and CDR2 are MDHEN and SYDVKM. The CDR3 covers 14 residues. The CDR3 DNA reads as TGTGCCAGCAGTTGGGACAGGGTCGATGAAAAACTGTTTTTT. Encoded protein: CASSWDRVDEKLFF.

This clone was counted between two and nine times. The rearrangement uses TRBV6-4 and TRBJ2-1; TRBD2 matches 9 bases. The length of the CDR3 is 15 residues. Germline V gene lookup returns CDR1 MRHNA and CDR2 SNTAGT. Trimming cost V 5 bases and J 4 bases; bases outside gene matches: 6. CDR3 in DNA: TGTGCCAGCAGTTACAGCGGGGGGACGTACAATGAGCAGTTCTTC. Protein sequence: CASSYSGGTYNEQFF.

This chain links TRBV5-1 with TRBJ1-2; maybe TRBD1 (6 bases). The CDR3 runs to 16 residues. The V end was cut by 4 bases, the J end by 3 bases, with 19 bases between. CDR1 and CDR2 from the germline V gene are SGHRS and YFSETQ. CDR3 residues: CASSPGRTVFDYGYTF. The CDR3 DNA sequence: TGCGCCAGCAGCCCTGGACGGACAGTATTTGACTATGGCTACACCTTC.

The CDR3 spells CASSYGGGTEAFF. The CDR3 coding sequence is TGTGCCAGCAGTTACGGGGGGGGCACTGAAGCTTTCTTT. This chain uses TRBV6-6 with TRBJ1-1; tentatively, D is TRBD1 (5 bases). CDR3 length: 13 residues. V was cut by 2 bases and J by 4 bases, with 8 bases left in between. Per the germline V gene, CDR1 is MNHNY and CDR2 is SVGAGI (reference sequence).

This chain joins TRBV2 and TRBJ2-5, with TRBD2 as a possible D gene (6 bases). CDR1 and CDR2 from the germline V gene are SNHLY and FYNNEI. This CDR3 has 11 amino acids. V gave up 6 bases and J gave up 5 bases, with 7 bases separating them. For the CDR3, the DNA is TGTGCCAGCAGGGAGGGGGAGACCCAGTACTTC. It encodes CASREGETQYF. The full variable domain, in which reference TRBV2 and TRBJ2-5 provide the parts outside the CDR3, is EPEVTQTPSHQVTQMGQEVILRCVPISNHLYFYWYRQILGQKVEFLVSFYNNEISEKSEIFDDQFSVERPDGSNFTLKIRSTKLEDSAMYFCASREGETQYFGPGTRLLVL.

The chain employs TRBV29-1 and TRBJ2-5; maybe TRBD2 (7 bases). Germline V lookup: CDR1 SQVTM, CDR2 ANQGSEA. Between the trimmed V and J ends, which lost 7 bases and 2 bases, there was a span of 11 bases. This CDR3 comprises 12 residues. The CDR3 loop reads CSGEGEQETQYF. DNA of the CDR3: TGCAGCGGGGAGGGGGAACAAGAGACCCAGTACTTC.

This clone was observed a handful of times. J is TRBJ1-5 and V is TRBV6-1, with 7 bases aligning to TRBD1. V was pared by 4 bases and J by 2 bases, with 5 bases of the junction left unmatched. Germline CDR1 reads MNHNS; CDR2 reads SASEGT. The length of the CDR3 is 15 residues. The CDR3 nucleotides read TGTGCCAGCAGTGGGAAGGGGGCGGGCAATCAGCCCCAGCATTTT. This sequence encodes CASSGKGAGNQPQHF.

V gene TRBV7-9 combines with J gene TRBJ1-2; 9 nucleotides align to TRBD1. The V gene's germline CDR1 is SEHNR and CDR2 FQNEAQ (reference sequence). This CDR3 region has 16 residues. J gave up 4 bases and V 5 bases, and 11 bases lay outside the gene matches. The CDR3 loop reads CASSPHTGGRGYGYTF. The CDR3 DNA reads TGTGCCAGCAGCCCCCACACAGGGGGCCGGGGCTATGGCTACACCTTC.

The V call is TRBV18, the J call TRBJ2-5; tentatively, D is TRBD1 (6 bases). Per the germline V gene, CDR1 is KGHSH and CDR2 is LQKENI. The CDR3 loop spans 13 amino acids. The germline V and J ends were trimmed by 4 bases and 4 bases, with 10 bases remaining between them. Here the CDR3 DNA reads TGTGCCAGCTCACTGGGACATAGAGAGACCCAGTACTTC. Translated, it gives CASSLGHRETQYF.

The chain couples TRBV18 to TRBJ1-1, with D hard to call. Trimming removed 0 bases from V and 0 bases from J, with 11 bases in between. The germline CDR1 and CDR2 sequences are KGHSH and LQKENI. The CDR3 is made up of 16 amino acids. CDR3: CASSPPVSRMNTEAFF. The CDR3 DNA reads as TGTGCCAGCTCACCACCGGTGAGCAGGATGAACACTGAAGCTTTCTTT.

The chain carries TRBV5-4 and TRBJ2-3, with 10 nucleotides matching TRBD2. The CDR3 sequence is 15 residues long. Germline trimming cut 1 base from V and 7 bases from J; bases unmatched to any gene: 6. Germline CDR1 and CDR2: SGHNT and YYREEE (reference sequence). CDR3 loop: CASSLKRGGSYTQYF. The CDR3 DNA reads TGTGCCAGCAGCTTGAAGCGGGGGGGCTCCTATACGCAGTATTTT.

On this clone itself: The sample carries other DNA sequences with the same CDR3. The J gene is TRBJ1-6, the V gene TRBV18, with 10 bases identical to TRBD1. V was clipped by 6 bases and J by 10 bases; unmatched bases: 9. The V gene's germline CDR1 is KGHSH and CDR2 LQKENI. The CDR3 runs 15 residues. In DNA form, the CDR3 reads TGTGCCAGCTCCCCCGCCGGGACAGGGGCGTCACCCCTCCACTTT. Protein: CASSPAGTGASPLHF.

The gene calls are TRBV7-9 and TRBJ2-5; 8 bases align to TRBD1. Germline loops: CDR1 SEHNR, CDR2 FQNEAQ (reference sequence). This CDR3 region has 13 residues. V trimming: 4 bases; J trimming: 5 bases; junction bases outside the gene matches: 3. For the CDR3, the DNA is TGTGCCAGCAGCTCGACAGGGGCCGAGACCCAGTACTTC. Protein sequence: CASSSTGAETQYF.

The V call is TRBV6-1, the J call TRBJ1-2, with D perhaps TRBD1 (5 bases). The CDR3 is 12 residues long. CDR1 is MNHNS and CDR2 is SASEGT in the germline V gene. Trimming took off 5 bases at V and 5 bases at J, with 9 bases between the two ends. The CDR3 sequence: CASSIQGYGYTF. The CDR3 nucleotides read TGTGCCAGCAGTATCCAGGGTTATGGCTACACCTTC.

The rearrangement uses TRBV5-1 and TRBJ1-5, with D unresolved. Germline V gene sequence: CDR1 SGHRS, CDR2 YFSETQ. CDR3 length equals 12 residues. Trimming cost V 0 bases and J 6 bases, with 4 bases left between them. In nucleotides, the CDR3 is TGCGCCAGCAGCTTGGACGGTCAGCCCCAGCATTTT. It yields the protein CASSLDGQPQHF. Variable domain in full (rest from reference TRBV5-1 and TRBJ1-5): KAGVTQTPRYLIKTRGQQVTLSCSPISGHRSVSWYQQTPGQGLQFLFEYFSETQRNKGNFPGRFSGRQFSNSRSEMNVSTLELGDSALYLCASSLDGQPQHFGDGTRLSIL.

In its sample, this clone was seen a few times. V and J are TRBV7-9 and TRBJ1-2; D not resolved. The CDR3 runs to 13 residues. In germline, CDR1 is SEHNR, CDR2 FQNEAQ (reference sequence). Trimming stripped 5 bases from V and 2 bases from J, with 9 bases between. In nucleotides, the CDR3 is TGTGCCAGCAGCAAGGAGATCAACTATGGCTACACCTTC. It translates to CASSKEINYGYTF.

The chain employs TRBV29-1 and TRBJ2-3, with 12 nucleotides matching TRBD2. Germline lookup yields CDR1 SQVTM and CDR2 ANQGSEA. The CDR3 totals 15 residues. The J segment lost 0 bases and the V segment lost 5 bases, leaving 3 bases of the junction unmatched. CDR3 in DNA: TGCAGCGTTACTAGCGGGGGGACTAGCACAGATACGCAGTATTTT. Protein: CSVTSGGTSTDTQYF.

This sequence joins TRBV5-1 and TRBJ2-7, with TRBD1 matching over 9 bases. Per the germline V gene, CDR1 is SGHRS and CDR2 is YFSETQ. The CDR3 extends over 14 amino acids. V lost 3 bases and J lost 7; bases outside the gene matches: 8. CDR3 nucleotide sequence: TGCGCCAGCAGCTCCGGGACAGGGCTAACGGAGCAGTACTTC. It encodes CASSSGTGLTEQYF.

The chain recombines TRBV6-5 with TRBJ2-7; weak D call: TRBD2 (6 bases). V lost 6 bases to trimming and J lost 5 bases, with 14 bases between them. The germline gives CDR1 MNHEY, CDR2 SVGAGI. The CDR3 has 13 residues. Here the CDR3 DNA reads TGTGCCAGCAGCGCGGCGGGGACCCACGAGCAGTACTTC. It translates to CASSAAGTHEQYF.

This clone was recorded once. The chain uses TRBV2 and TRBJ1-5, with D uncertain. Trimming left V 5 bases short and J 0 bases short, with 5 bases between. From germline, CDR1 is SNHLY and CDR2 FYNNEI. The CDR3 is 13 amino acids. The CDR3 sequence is CASSTSSNQPQHF. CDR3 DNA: TGTGCCAGCAGTACCAGTAGCAATCAGCCCCAGCATTTT.

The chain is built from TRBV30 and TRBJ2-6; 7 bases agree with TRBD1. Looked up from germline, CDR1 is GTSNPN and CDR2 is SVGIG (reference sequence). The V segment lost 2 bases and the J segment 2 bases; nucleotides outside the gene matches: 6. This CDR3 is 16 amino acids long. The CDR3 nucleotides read TGTGCCTGGAGTAAGGGGGCTACCACTGGGGCCAACGTCCTGACTTTC. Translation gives CAWSKGATTGANVLTF.

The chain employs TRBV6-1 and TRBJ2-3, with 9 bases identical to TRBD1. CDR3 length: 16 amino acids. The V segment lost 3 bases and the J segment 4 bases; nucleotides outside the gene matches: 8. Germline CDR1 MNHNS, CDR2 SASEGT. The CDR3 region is CASSDDLGQGSDTQYF. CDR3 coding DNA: TGTGCCAGCAGTGACGACCTGGGACAGGGATCAGATACGCAGTATTTT.